The 5 T cell receptor beta chains below come from one sample, sequenced in a study of regulatory T cells in long-lasting Graves disease. Arm-PCR with iRepertoire HTBI primers amplified the CDR3 regions for these TCR beta libraries. TCRdb reprocessed the multiplex PCR reads via MiXCR and lists one record per CDR3 protein. The table records over 350,000 distinct CDR3 sequences, 12% to 15% of them present only once. Time point given: newly diagnosed GD, antithyroid drugs for less than 3 months. Generation of the TCR library employed RNA extracted from PBMCs. The sample also formed part of further work on T cells in Graves' hyperthyroidism and ophthalmopathy.

This material consisted of peripheral blood mononuclear cells (PBMCs), taken at new diagnosis, from a patient treated with antithyroid drugs. All receptors come from a woman in her forties or fifties with Graves disease.

This clonotype was observed many times. The chain recombines TRBV6-2 or TRBV6-3 with TRBJ1-5; D is unresolved. The CDR3 sequence is 12 residues long. V lost 7 bases and J 5 bases, leaving 9 bases between the germline ends. Germline V gene sequence: CDR1 MNHEY, CDR2 SVGEGT. The CDR3 region has the DNA TGTGCCAGCACTAGCGGGCATCAGCCCCAGCATTTT. Its protein product is CASTSGHQPQHF.

This clonotype was observed a few times. Just one base apart from a much larger clone, this may be a read error. The chain recombines TRBV2 with TRBJ1-1; D perhaps matches TRBD1 (6 bases). CDR3 length equals 17 residues. Per germline, CDR1 SNHLY and CDR2 FYNNEI. CDR3 protein: CASSGSGTPLGDTGAFF. CDR3 sequence (DNA): TGTGCCAGCAGTGGGTCCGGGACACCCCTCGGGGACACTGGAGCTTTCTTT.

This clonotype came up many times. The chain is built from TRBV28 and TRBJ2-1; the match to TRBD2 covers 10 bases. V shed 5 bases, J shed 4 bases, and the junction held 11 bases outside the gene matches. The CDR3 length is 17 residues. The germline CDR1 and CDR2 sequences are MDHEN and SYDVKM. The CDR3 coding sequence is TGTGCCAGCAGTCCATCCCTTGGACTAGCGGTTTACAATGAGCAGTTCTTC. Its protein product is CASSPSLGLAVYNEQFF.

This clonotype was observed many times. The rearrangement links TRBV6-1 to TRBJ1-1; D call uncertain. Germline CDR1 and CDR2: MNHNS and SASEGT. Between the trimmed V and J ends, which lost 1 base and 7 bases, there was a span of 13 bases. There are 14 residues in the CDR3. The CDR3 bases are TGTGCCAGCAGTGAAGTTTGGGTGGTAGGTGAAGCTTTCTTT. This codes for CASSEVWVVGEAFF.

This clonotype was seen many times. The chain has TRBV9 and TRBJ2-5; possibly TRBD1 for D (6 bases). The CDR3 runs to 13 residues. Germline lookup yields CDR1 SGDLS and CDR2 YYNGEE. With 2 bases removed from V and 5 bases from J, the gap between germline ends came to 10 bases. The chain's CDR3 is CASSVGGMETQYF. DNA for the CDR3: TGTGCCAGCAGCGTTGGGGGCATGGAGACCCAGTACTTC.